The 7 T cell receptor beta chains below were found in one sample sequenced in a study of radiotherapy plus CTLA-4 blockade in lung cancer. TCRdb's copy holds only in-frame clones and misses some; the assay was immunoSEQ multiplex PCR. Of tens of thousands of clones listed, around nine tenths are singletons. The sequenced sample was peripheral blood, obtained from a patient treated with radiotherapy plus ipilimumab. The receptors derive from a human donor with non-small cell lung cancer that progressed on radiotherapy plus ipilimumab.

This rearrangement joins TRBV6-5 to TRBJ1-1, with 7 bases fitting TRBD1. The CDR3 has 14 residues. The germline CDR1 and CDR2 sequences are MNHEY and SVGAGI. In DNA, the CDR3 is TGTCTCACGAAGCAGGGGGGATTGAACACTGAAGCTTTCTTT. Translating gives CLTKQGGLNTEAFF.

The rearrangement joins TRBV6-1 to TRBJ1-2; 9 bases fit TRBD1. V lost 2 bases and J lost 7; bases outside the gene matches: 8. Germline lookup yields CDR1 MNHNS and CDR2 SASEGT. The CDR3 has 15 residues. Here the CDR3 DNA reads TGTGCCAGCAGTGAAACCGGGACAGGGACGGGTGGCTACACCTTC. It codes for CASSETGTGTGGYTF.

This chain joins TRBV12-5 and TRBJ1-1; the match to TRBD1 covers 7 bases. Germline-derived CDR1 and CDR2 are LGHNT and FRNRAP. The CDR3 sequence is 14 residues long. J was trimmed by 6 bases and V by 4 bases; bases with no gene match: 8. CDR3 protein: CASGSGQPVSEAFF. For the CDR3, the DNA is TGTGCTAGTGGTTCGGGACAGCCTGTATCTGAAGCTTTCTTT. The complete variable domain, with remaining parts taken from reference TRBV12-5 and TRBJ1-1, reads DARVTQTPRHKVTEMGQEVTMRCQPILGHNTVFWYRQTMMQGLELLAYFRNRAPLDDSGMPKDRFSAEMPDATLATLKIQPSEPRDSAVYFCASGSGQPVSEAFFGQGTRLTVV.

V gene TRBV19 combines with J gene TRBJ1-6, with TRBD1 as a possible D gene (5 bases). Germline V gene data show CDR1 as LNHDA and CDR2 as SQIVND (reference sequence). The V end lost 6 bases, the J end lost 3 bases, and 12 bases lay between the germline ends. The CDR3 has 15 amino acids. This CDR3 is CASREGILYNSPLHF. CDR3 nucleotide sequence: TGTGCCAGTAGAGAGGGGATACTCTATAATTCACCCCTCCACTTT.

This clone showed up just a few times. V and J are TRBV6-4 and TRBJ1-5; 9 bases agree with TRBD1. The CDR3 has 15 residues. The germline gives CDR1 MRHNA, CDR2 SNTAGT. Trimming at V came to 4 bases and at J to 6 bases, leaving 7 bases not matched to a gene. The CDR3 spells CASSGRQGDAQPQHF. The CDR3 region has the DNA TGTGCCAGCAGTGGTAGACAGGGGGACGCTCAGCCCCAGCATTTT.

The rearrangement links TRBV27 to TRBJ2-1, with a possible D match to TRBD1 (6 bases). Germline V gene sequence: CDR1 MNHEY, CDR2 SMNVEV (reference sequence). The CDR3 sequence is 14 residues long. Trimming took 2 bases from V and 8 from J, leaving 13 bases between them. For the CDR3, the DNA is TGTGCCAGCAGTTTAGGTCAGGGGTTTCATGAGCAGTTCTTC. It yields the protein CASSLGQGFHEQFF.

This chain uses TRBV9 with TRBJ1-3; the D is unclear. The CDR3 is 15 residues long. Looked up from germline, CDR1 is SGDLS and CDR2 is YYNGEE. V was trimmed by 5 bases and J by 7 bases, leaving 19 bases between them. In DNA, the CDR3 is TGTGCCAGCAGTGACGGACTTTCTGCCCGGAACACCATATATTTT. Protein: CASSDGLSARNTIYF.